Each of the 14 T cell receptor beta chains below was sequenced from the same sample in a study of identifying expanded T cells in peripheral blood. Data came from immunoSEQ multiplex PCR; TCRdb stores just in-frame clones and leaves some out. The profile shows 60,000 to 65,000 clones, around 81% of them singletons. Sequenced input: blood. The receptors originated from a person aged 18 to 75 in good health.

The chain carries TRBV19 and TRBJ2-7, with unresolved D. Trimming left V 2 bases short and J 2 bases short, with 7 bases between. This CDR3 spans 13 amino acids. The germline V gene encodes CDR1 LNHDA and CDR2 SQIVND (reference sequence). The CDR3 bases are TGTGCCAGTAGTATAAGCCTTGCCTACGAGCAGTACTTC. Translated, it gives CASSISLAYEQYF.

CDR3 sequence: CASGLDSGGIKYEQYF. DNA for the CDR3: TGTGCTAGTGGTTTGGATAGCGGGGGGATAAAGTACGAGCAGTACTTC. V is TRBV12-5 and J is TRBJ2-7, with TRBD2 matching over 10 bases. Germline values: CDR1 LGHNT, CDR2 FRNRAP. V trimming: 1 base; J trimming: 4 bases; junction bases outside the gene matches: 7. The CDR3 totals 16 residues.

The chain uses TRBV18 and TRBJ1-1; D call uncertain. The CDR3 covers 12 residues. Trimming took 5 bases from V and 2 from J, leaving 6 bases between them. Germline V lookup: CDR1 KGHSH, CDR2 LQKENI. The CDR3 region is CASSLGNTEAFF. CDR3 DNA: TGTGCCAGCTCATTGGGAAACACTGAAGCTTTCTTT.

The chain is built from TRBV4-1 and TRBJ2-5; TRBD2 agrees at 16 bases. V lost 3 bases to trimming and J lost 5 bases; unmatched junction nucleotides: 9. Germline V CDR1 and CDR2: MGHRA, YSYEKL. The CDR3 has 18 amino acids. CDR3 in amino acids: CASSQGLAGGGVAETQYF. In DNA form, the CDR3 reads TGCGCCAGCAGCCAGGGACTAGCGGGAGGGGGAGTTGCCGAGACCCAGTACTTC.

CDR3 DNA: TGTGCCAGCAGCTTACACGCGGGACAGAGCTCCTACGAGCAGTACTTC. Its protein product is CASSLHAGQSSYEQYF. The rearrangement joins TRBV7-2 to TRBJ2-7; possibly TRBD1 for D (7 bases). Between the trimmed V and J ends, which lost 2 bases and 0 bases, there was a span of 14 bases. Looked up from germline, CDR1 is SGHTA and CDR2 is FQGNSA. This CDR3 has 16 amino acids.

The chain carries TRBV21-1 and TRBJ2-3. TRBV21-1 is flagged as a pseudogene. This CDR3 is 12 amino acids long. CDR3 coding DNA: TGTGCCAGCAGCAAAAACACAGATACGCAGTATTTT. Its translation is CASSKNTDTQYF.

This sequence joins TRBV9 and TRBJ1-2, with D perhaps TRBD1 (6 bases). The length of the CDR3 is 13 residues. V lost 4 bases to trimming and J lost 7 bases, with 14 bases between them. Per germline, CDR1 SGDLS and CDR2 YYNGEE. CDR3 sequence: CASSRRGYSGYTF. DNA for the CDR3: TGTGCCAGCAGCCGCAGGGGCTACTCTGGCTACACCTTC. Looking up the rest from reference TRBV9 and TRBJ1-2 gives the full variable domain: DSGVTQTPKHLITATGQRVTLRCSPRSGDLSVYWYQQSLDQGLQFLIQYYNGEERAKGNILERFSAQQFPDLHSELNLSSLELGDSALYFCASSRRGYSGYTFGSGTRLTVV.

The gene calls are TRBV20-1 and TRBJ2-3, with D hard to call. V was shortened by 6 bases and J by 5 bases, with 6 bases between the two germline ends. There are 10 residues in the CDR3. From germline, CDR1 is DFQATT and CDR2 SNEGSKA (reference sequence). The chain's CDR3 is CSALGDTQYF. The CDR3 DNA reads TGCAGTGCCCTCGGAGATACGCAGTATTTT.

This chain links TRBV6-4 with TRBJ2-2, with D possibly matching TRBD2 (6 bases). V gave up 8 bases and J gave up 8 bases, with 21 bases separating them. This CDR3 comprises 15 residues. Germline assignment: CDR1 MRHNA and CDR2 SNTAGT. The CDR3 spells CASSATGEGFGELFF. The CDR3 DNA follows: TGTGCCAGCTCCGCGACGGGAGAGGGGTTTGGGGAGCTGTTTTTT.

The CDR3 region is CASSPSGPLKGYTF. The CDR3 DNA is TGTGCCAGCAGCCCATCGGGACCCCTAAAGGGCTACACCTTC. The chain uses TRBV11-3 and TRBJ1-2, with a tentative D call TRBD1 (5 bases). V shed 5 bases and J shed 8 bases, with 18 bases lying between them. CDR3 length: 14 amino acids. CDR1 is SGHNT and CDR2 is YENEEA in the germline V gene.

Many counts were recorded for this clone. The V gene is TRBV2, the J gene TRBJ1-5; 7 positions agree with TRBD1. This CDR3 comprises 13 residues. The V gene end was trimmed by 4 bases and the J gene end by 6 bases; junction bases not matched to a gene: 3. Germline values: CDR1 SNHLY, CDR2 FYNNEI. CDR3 residues: CASSAGQFQPQHF. CDR3 nucleotides: TGTGCCAGCAGTGCGGGACAGTTTCAGCCCCAGCATTTT.

The chain is built from TRBV15 and TRBJ2-7; 11 positions agree with TRBD2. Trimming at V came to 0 bases and at J to 3 bases, leaving 7 bases not matched to a gene. The CDR3 loop spans 17 amino acids. Germline V gives CDR1 LNHNV, CDR2 YYDKDF (reference sequence). CDR3 DNA sequence: TGTGCCACCAGCAGAGATATGACTAGCGGGGTCTTCTACGAGCAGTACGTC. Amino acids: CATSRDMTSGVFYEQYV.

This chain connects TRBV7-7 to TRBJ2-6; D is possibly TRBD2 (5 bases). Germline CDR1 SSHAT, CDR2 FNYEAQ (reference sequence). The CDR3 is 16 amino acids. Trimming took 5 bases from V and 0 from J, leaving 11 bases between them. CDR3 bases: TGTGCCAGCAGCCCACTCGGGAACTCTGGGGCCAACGTCCTGACTTTC. Translated, it gives CASSPLGNSGANVLTF.

This chain connects TRBV5-8 to TRBJ2-1, with D possibly matching TRBD2 (6 bases). CDR3 length equals 17 residues. Germline V gene lookup returns CDR1 SGHTS and CDR2 YDEGEE. The germline V and J ends were trimmed by 3 bases and 0 bases, with 16 bases remaining between them. Written as DNA, the CDR3 is TGTGCCAGCAGCTGGCCCTTGGGGAGGAGCTCCTACAATGAGCAGTTCTTC. This encodes CASSWPLGRSSYNEQFF.